Below are 10 T cell receptor beta chains sequenced from a single sample in a study of T cell responses to AZD1222 COVID-19 vaccine. The protocol was immunoSEQ multiplex PCR, while the TCRdb copy is restricted to in-frame clones and leaves out a portion. The sample lists roughly 100,000 clones, around 83% seen once, with under 1.5% in the top ten. The sample here was peripheral blood, taken on day 0 of AZD1222 vaccination. These receptors were collected from an adult in good health.

This clone appeared once. The chain couples TRBV5-6 to TRBJ2-5; 7 nucleotides match TRBD2. CDR3 size: 17 residues. The germline gives CDR1 SGHDT, CDR2 YYEEEE. The J segment lost 1 base and the V segment lost 4 bases, leaving 13 bases of the junction unmatched. CDR3 in DNA: TGTGCCAGCAGCGACCTTGTGGGGGAGGGCCTCCAAGAGACCCAGTACTTC. Amino acids: CASSDLVGEGLQETQYF.

This sequence joins TRBV5-8 and TRBJ1-2; D perhaps matches TRBD1 (5 bases). The ends were cut back, 2 bases at V and 8 bases at J, with 13 bases in the middle. The CDR3 runs 13 residues. CDR1 is SGHTS, CDR2 YDEGEE, per germline. The CDR3 region has the DNA TGTGCCAGCAGCTTTACAGGAGCGAAGGGCTACACCTTC. This gives the protein CASSFTGAKGYTF.

The V gene is TRBV28, the J gene TRBJ1-2; tentative D call: TRBD1 (5 bases). Trimming stripped 6 bases from V and 4 bases from J, with 9 bases between. Germline assignment: CDR1 MDHEN and CDR2 SYDVKM. This CDR3 region has 12 residues. The CDR3: CASSPGIYGYTF. The CDR3 coding sequence is TGTGCCAGCAGCCCAGGGATCTATGGCTACACCTTC.

V gene TRBV28 combines with J gene TRBJ1-2; the D is unclear. Germline assignment: CDR1 MDHEN and CDR2 SYDVKM. The CDR3 is made up of 14 amino acids. The V and J ends lost 3 bases and 5 bases respectively, with 13 bases between them. The CDR3 bases are TGTGCCAGCAGTTTCTTCCTCCTCCTATATGGCTACACCTTC. It specifies CASSFFLLLYGYTF.

The chain couples TRBV3-1 (or the pseudogene TRBV3-2) to TRBJ2-7; 8 bases match TRBD2. J was trimmed by 4 bases and V by 7 bases; bases with no gene match: 9. The length of the CDR3 is 14 residues. Per germline, CDR1 LGHDT and CDR2 YNNKEL (reference sequence). CDR3 protein: CASTPTSGSYEQYF. The DNA of the CDR3 is TGTGCCAGCACCCCGACCAGCGGGAGTTACGAGCAGTACTTC.

This clone was found a few times. The chain is built from TRBV7-2 and TRBJ2-7; unclear D gene. Germline values: CDR1 SGHTA, CDR2 FQGNSA. CDR3 length equals 15 residues. Deletions cut 5 bases from V and 2 bases from J, with 16 bases between. CDR3: CASSKAGPVTYEQYF. The CDR3 bases are TGTGCCAGCAGCAAAGCCGGGCCAGTGACCTACGAGCAGTACTTC.

V and J are TRBV19 and TRBJ2-2; 9 nucleotides agree with TRBD1. V lost 7 bases and J lost 1; bases outside the gene matches: 4. This CDR3 has 15 residues. Germline V gene lookup returns CDR1 LNHDA and CDR2 SQIVND (reference sequence). DNA of the CDR3: TGTGCCAGTAAAACGGGACAGGGGAACACCGGGGAGCTGTTTTTT. Amino acid sequence: CASKTGQGNTGELFF.

V and J are TRBV7-9 and TRBJ2-3; TRBD2 matches 11 bases. The CDR3 contains 18 residues. Germline loops: CDR1 SEHNR, CDR2 FQNEAQ (reference sequence). V shed 5 bases and J 5 bases; nucleotides not matched to a gene: 15. The chain's CDR3 is CASSLLGLAGGPKDTQYF. The CDR3 DNA sequence: TGTGCCAGCAGCCTTTTAGGTTTAGCGGGAGGGCCGAAAGATACGCAGTATTTT.

J is TRBJ2-5 and V is TRBV29-1, with D possibly TRBD2 on 6 matching bases. The germline gives CDR1 SQVTM, CDR2 ANQGSEA. Trimming took 5 bases from V and 4 from J, leaving 8 bases between them. This CDR3 has 11 amino acids. The CDR3 sequence: CSVWRAETQYF. DNA of the CDR3: TGCAGCGTTTGGAGGGCAGAGACCCAGTACTTC.

The chain couples TRBV6-1 to TRBJ1-1; D might be TRBD1 (5 bases). The CDR3 has 15 amino acids. Germline V gene lookup returns CDR1 MNHNS and CDR2 SASEGT. Trimming removed 2 bases at V and 0 bases at J, with 10 bases between. The DNA of the CDR3 is TGTGCCAGCAGTGAATGGGGGGGAATGAACACTGAAGCTTTCTTT. This sequence encodes CASSEWGGMNTEAFF.